The rows below give T cell receptor beta chains drawn from one sample of a study of OX40 agonist ivuxolimab in advanced cancers. Profiled with immunoSEQ multiplex PCR; TCRdb holds only in-frame clones, not every one. The repertoire has over 50,000 clones, 83% of them found once; the top ten carry approximately 0.75%. Sequenced here: CD4+ or CD8+ T cells sorted from blood, sampled in a trial of the OX40 agonist ivuxolimab. The receptors shown here come from an adult with an advanced solid tumor such as melanoma, head and neck, liver or kidney cancer. Both conserved end residues are part of each CDR3. D genes are given only for firm matches. Not all rows give a size; the values are once, few, many and, for expanded clones, a class.

cdr3_nt | cdr3_aa | v_call | d_call | j_call | clone_size
TGTGCCTGTGGTCCCGTACAGGCTTATCAGCCCCAGCATTTT | CACGPVQAYQPQHF | TRBV30 | . | TRBJ1-5 | .
TGCGCCAGCAGAACGGAGGGGCTGAGCTCCTATAATTCACCCCTCCACTTT | CASRTEGLSSYNSPLHF | TRBV5-1 | . | TRBJ1-6 | .
TGTGCCAGCAGCTTAGTCCCGGGAGCGGTCCTCCAAGAGACCCAGTACTTC | CASSLVPGAVLQETQYF | TRBV11-2 | . | TRBJ2-5 | .
TGTGCCAGCAGTGATAGGCAGAGAACAGATACGCAGTATTTT | CASSDRQRTDTQYF | TRBV2 | . | TRBJ2-3 | .
TGCAGCGTTGTGCCAGCTATTTACCAAGAGACCCAGTACTTC | CSVVPAIYQETQYF | TRBV29-1 | . | TRBJ2-5 | .
TGTGCCAGCAGTGAAGCGACAGGGCTATTCTCGAGCTACACCTTC | CASSEATGLFSSYTF | TRBV6-1 | TRBD1 | TRBJ1-2 | .
TGTGCCAGCCCCGTGCCCGCCGGACTGAGCTCCTACGAGCAGTACTTC | CASPVPAGLSSYEQYF | TRBV21-1 | . | TRBJ2-7 | .
TGTGCCATCAGTGGCCCCCAGGGAGGGCCGATGGATACGCAGTATTTT | CAISGPQGGPMDTQYF | TRBV10-3 | TRBD2 | TRBJ2-3 | .
TGTGCCAGCAGCTTAGTCTGGCAAAGCACAGATACGCAGTATTTT | CASSLVWQSTDTQYF | TRBV7-2 | . | TRBJ2-3 | .
TGTGCCAGCATCAACGGGGGGGTCACTGAAGCTTTCTTT | CASINGGVTEAFF | TRBV6-1 | . | TRBJ1-1 | few
TGTGCCAGCAGCTTAGGAATAACAGGGTCTGGGGCCAACGTCCTGACTTTC | CASSLGITGSGANVLTF | TRBV11-2 | . | TRBJ2-6 | .
TGTGCCAGCAGTGAAGCGGGCAGGGGACTCCCTGAAGCTTTCTTT | CASSEAGRGLPEAFF | TRBV2 | . | TRBJ1-1 | .
TGCGCCAGCAAGATGGGGACAGGGGCGAACACCGGGGAGCTGTTTTTT | CASKMGTGANTGELFF | TRBV5-1 | TRBD1 | TRBJ2-2 | .
TGTGCCACCAGCAGAGATAGGGACAGGGGTGAAAAACTGTTTTTT | CATSRDRDRGEKLFF | TRBV15 | TRBD1 | TRBJ1-4 | .
TGCGCCAGCAGCGAGACAGGGGACCCGTCCTATAATTCACCCCTCCACTTT | CASSETGDPSYNSPLHF | TRBV5-1 | TRBD1 | TRBJ1-6 | .
TGTGCCAGCAACCCCAAAAGCTCCTACGAGCAGTACTTC | CASNPKSSYEQYF | TRBV6-4 | . | TRBJ2-7 | .
TGTGCCAGCAGCCCAACAGGGGGGACTCCCAGTTCAGCTTTCTTT | CASSPTGGTPSSAFF | TRBV7-6 | TRBD1 | TRBJ1-1 | once
TGTGCCAGCTCGCCCCAGGGAATTTCTTTGATGAACACTGAAGCTTTCTTT | CASSPQGISLMNTEAFF | TRBV18 | . | TRBJ1-1 | .
TGTGCCAGCAGCTTAACCGACAGGGGCGTTTACGAGCAGTACTTC | CASSLTDRGVYEQYF | TRBV7-6 | TRBD1 | TRBJ2-7 | .
TGTGCCAGCAGTTACTTAGGGGACACTGAAGCTTTCTTT | CASSYLGDTEAFF | TRBV6-5 | . | TRBJ1-1 | .
TGTGCCAGCAGCTTCCGTTTGGCGCCCGCCCGCTCCTACAATGAGCAGTTCTTC | CASSFRLAPARSYNEQFF | TRBV13 | . | TRBJ2-1 | .
TGTGCCAGCAGTTACGACGGGAATTACGAGCAGTACTTC | CASSYDGNYEQYF | TRBV6-6 | . | TRBJ2-7 | .
TGTGCCAGCAGCTTAGGGCTAGGGCAGTTCTTC | CASSLGLGQFF | TRBV11-2 | . | TRBJ2-1 | .
TGTGCCAGCAGCTTCTTAGGAGAAGGGGCCGGGGAGCTGTTTTTT | CASSFLGEGAGELFF | TRBV5-5 | . | TRBJ2-2 | .
TGTGCCAGCAGTGGACAGGGGGCCCGCTATGGCTACACCTTC | CASSGQGARYGYTF | TRBV6-1 | TRBD1 | TRBJ1-2 | .
TGTGCCAGCAGCGCCATCGGGACTTTTTCCTACGAGCAGTACTTC | CASSAIGTFSYEQYF | TRBV11-2 | . | TRBJ2-7 | once
TGTGCCAGCTCTCCAACAGGGTTTCTTCAGCCCCAGCATTTT | CASSPTGFLQPQHF | TRBV18 | . | TRBJ1-5 | .
TGTGCCAGCAGTGGTGGACAGGGCACTGAAGCTTTCTTT | CASSGGQGTEAFF | TRBV2 | TRBD1 | TRBJ1-1 | .